Given below is one T cell receptor beta chain in context. The target antigen is unknown. The PCR made use of 60 Vbeta and 13 Jbeta primers. TCRdb's table, derived via immunoSEQ multiplex PCR, lists solely in-frame clones and lacks some. Recorded for this sample: approximately 190,000 clones. These data belong to a study of cytomegalovirus exposure and HLA in healthy donors. Study findings and constraints: Most likely, a cluster of highly shared sequence variants arose as a sequencing artifact. TCR beta V- and J-gene trimming was later associated with a missense DCLRE1C variant. For most TCR sequences rarity was the rule, although some public TCRs occurred in many donors. With high specificity and sensitivity, the classifier reportedly diagnosed cytomegalovirus status.

Sample: PBMCs. The sequence derives from a man between 25 and 39 years old in good health and CMV-seronegative.

CDR3 region: CASRTGGQGTIEQYF. The CDR3 DNA follows: TGTGCCAGCAGGACGGGGGGACAGGGGACGATCGAGCAGTACTTC. The chain recombines TRBV28 with TRBJ2-7, with 10 bases aligning to TRBD1. The germline V gene encodes CDR1 MDHEN and CDR2 SYDVKM. This CDR3 has 15 residues. V was clipped by 6 bases and J by 6 bases; unmatched bases: 11.